These 15 T cell receptor beta chains came from one sample sequenced in a study of a mutant IDH1 vaccine in newly diagnosed glioma. Noted time point: week 11, during vaccination. In every dose of vaccine, 300 ug of mutant IDH1 20-mer peptide was given alongside topical imiquimod. The protocol was immunoSEQ multiplex PCR, while the TCRdb copy is restricted to in-frame clones and leaves out a portion. The sample contains approximately 61,000 clones, 80% of which appear only once. Their antigen targets remain unknown. This sample comprised PBMCs, obtained from a glioma patient whose treatment included an IDH1 peptide vaccine. The receptors derive from a man over 45 with glioma.

This clone has just a few counts. This chain links TRBV5-1 with TRBJ2-2, with 10 bases lining up with TRBD1. Germline V lookup: CDR1 SGHRS, CDR2 YFSETQ. This CDR3 has 15 amino acids. The trim removed 0 bases at V and 4 bases at J, leaving 0 bases unmatched. This CDR3 reads CASSLGTGGTGELFF. CDR3 nucleotide sequence: TGCGCCAGCAGCTTGGGGACAGGGGGCACCGGGGAGCTGTTTTTT.

The V gene is TRBV6-5, the J gene TRBJ1-2, with unresolved D. V was cut by 4 bases and J by 4 bases, with 10 bases left in between. In germline, CDR1 is MNHEY, CDR2 SVGAGI. The CDR3 runs 13 residues. CDR3 sequence (DNA): TGTGCCAGCAGTTTGATAGGATCCTATGGCTACACCTTC. Translation: CASSLIGSYGYTF.

The chain recombines TRBV6-6 with TRBJ1-1; 10 bases fit TRBD1. V was clipped by 4 bases and J by 7 bases; unmatched bases: 12. In germline, CDR1 is MNHNY, CDR2 SVGAGI (reference sequence). The CDR3 loop spans 16 amino acids. CDR3 in DNA: TGTGCCAGCAGTTCCCGACAGGGGGCTCCCAACGGTGAAGCTTTCTTT. Amino acids: CASSSRQGAPNGEAFF.

The chain has TRBV5-4 and TRBJ2-1; 12 nucleotides agree with TRBD2. Trimming cost V 5 bases and J 6 bases; bases outside gene matches: 6. From germline, CDR1 is SGHNT and CDR2 YYREEE (reference sequence). The CDR3 totals 15 residues. CDR3 sequence: CASSPSGGAINEQFF. CDR3 DNA: TGTGCCAGCAGTCCTAGCGGGGGGGCAATCAATGAGCAGTTCTTC.

The rearrangement links TRBV4-1 to TRBJ2-7; D is unresolved. Looked up from germline, CDR1 is MGHRA and CDR2 is YSYEKL. This CDR3 is built from 14 residues. V gave up 1 base and J gave up 0 bases, with 7 bases separating them. The CDR3 region is CASSQGAVSYEQYF. The CDR3 DNA reads as TGCGCCAGCAGCCAAGGGGCTGTCTCCTACGAGCAGTACTTC.

The J gene is TRBJ2-3, the V gene TRBV2; perhaps D is TRBD1 or TRBD2 (6 bases each). Trimming took 1 base from V and 4 from J, leaving 12 bases between them. Germline loops: CDR1 SNHLY, CDR2 FYNNEI. The CDR3 has 15 residues. In DNA, the CDR3 is TGTGCCAGCAGTGAAGGGGGGGCATGGGCAGATACGCAGTATTTT. Translation: CASSEGGAWADTQYF.

V gene TRBV7-2 combines with J gene TRBJ2-7; D perhaps matches TRBD2 (5 bases). The CDR3 runs 14 residues. The ends were cut back, 8 bases at V and 6 bases at J, with 20 bases in the middle. Germline V CDR1 and CDR2: SGHTA, FQGNSA. In nucleotides, the CDR3 is TGTGCCAGCGCCGAGGGCGGGTCTAAGAGCGAGCAGTACTTC. Its protein is CASAEGGSKSEQYF.

The chain employs TRBV6-6 and TRBJ2-2, with a possible D match to TRBD2 (5 bases). The CDR3 is 15 amino acids. The V end lost 5 bases, the J end lost 1 base, and 11 bases lay between the germline ends. Germline lookup yields CDR1 MNHNY and CDR2 SVGAGI (reference sequence). The CDR3 coding sequence is TGTGCCAGCAGTCAAGGACGGGGGAACACCGGGGAGCTGTTTTTT. Translation: CASSQGRGNTGELFF.

The chain has TRBV7-9 and TRBJ1-1; D perhaps matches TRBD1 (6 bases). Trimming cost V 4 bases and J 11 bases, with 17 bases left between them. Germline loops: CDR1 SEHNR, CDR2 FQNEAQ (reference sequence). The CDR3 loop spans 13 amino acids. The CDR3 nucleotides are TGTGCCAGCAGCTCCGGAACCGGACAGCCGGCTTTCTTT. It yields the protein CASSSGTGQPAFF.

The V and J genes are TRBV6-7 and TRBJ2-4, with 8 bases matching TRBD1. TRBV6-7 is marked as an open reading frame, function uncertain. V gave up 6 bases and J gave up 3 bases; unmatched junction bases: 7. This CDR3 is built from 15 residues. CDR3 residues: CASRPGGRFKNIQYF. CDR3 bases: TGTGCCAGCAGACCAGGGGGCAGGTTCAAAAACATTCAGTACTTC.

V is TRBV11-2 and J is TRBJ2-7; D may correspond to TRBD1 or TRBD2 (7 bases each). Germline V gene lookup returns CDR1 SGHAT and CDR2 FQNNGV. V lost 4 bases, J lost 0 bases, and 13 bases lay in between. The CDR3 loop spans 15 amino acids. The CDR3 loop reads CASSSRGGASYEQYF. The CDR3 coding sequence is TGTGCCAGCAGCTCCAGGGGGGGAGCCTCCTACGAGCAGTACTTC.

The V gene is TRBV2, the J gene TRBJ2-7; TRBD2 agrees at 7 bases. The CDR3 contains 16 residues. The V segment lost 3 bases and the J segment 0 bases; nucleotides outside the gene matches: 8. Germline V gives CDR1 SNHLY, CDR2 FYNNEI. The CDR3 nucleotides are TGTGCCAGCAGTGAGATCACGGGAGGCACCTCCTACGAGCAGTACTTC. Protein sequence: CASSEITGGTSYEQYF.

The chain has TRBV7-8 and TRBJ1-5, with D possibly matching TRBD1 (6 bases). V lost 5 bases to trimming and J lost 3 bases, with 11 bases between them. CDR3 length: 14 residues. CDR1 SGHVS and CDR2 FQNEAQ come from the germline V gene. The CDR3 region has the DNA TGTGCCAGCAGCAATAGACAGGTCAATCAGCCCCAGCATTTT. Translating it yields CASSNRQVNQPQHF.

The CDR3 loop is CATRGAGELFF. CDR3 coding DNA: TGTGCCACCAGGGGCGCCGGGGAGCTGTTTTTT. The genes are TRBV10-3 and TRBJ2-2; maybe TRBD1 (6 bases). The CDR3 has 11 amino acids. Germline CDR1 ENHRY, CDR2 SYGVKD. Trimming left V 10 bases short and J 6 bases short, with 9 bases between.

This rearrangement joins TRBV29-1 to TRBJ2-5, with D unresolved. V was clipped by 5 bases and J by 5 bases, with 9 bases between them. CDR3 length equals 11 residues. CDR1 SQVTM and CDR2 ANQGSEA come from the germline V gene. CDR3 residues: CSVPELETQYF. CDR3 bases: TGCAGCGTTCCGGAGTTGGAGACCCAGTACTTC. Full variable domain (missing parts from reference TRBV29-1 and TRBJ2-5): SAVISQKPSRDICQRGTSLTIQCQVDSQVTMMFWYRQQPGQSLTLIATANQGSEATYESGFVIDKFPISRPNLTFSTLTVSNMSPEDSSIYLCSVPELETQYFGPGTRLLVL.